What follows are 29 T cell receptor beta chains derived from one specimen sequenced in a study of blood T cell repertoires in COVID-19. The data were produced by immunoSEQ multiplex PCR, yet TCRdb's version contains in-frame clones alone and is incomplete. The data hold around 250,000 clones, with 70% to 90% observed a single time. Sequencing was performed on PBMCs or T cells enriched from blood (not recorded which). Receptor source: a woman between 45 and 60 years old who had recovered from COVID-19.

The chain combines TRBV5-5 with TRBJ1-5, with 7 bases fitting TRBD1. Germline CDR1 SGHKS, CDR2 YYEKEE (reference sequence). Trimming at V came to 4 bases and at J to 4 bases, leaving 11 bases not matched to a gene. The CDR3 runs 16 residues. The CDR3 protein is CASSTDTGALNQPQHF. The CDR3 DNA reads TGTGCCAGCAGCACTGATACAGGGGCCCTGAATCAGCCCCAGCATTTT.

The chain carries TRBV11-2 and TRBJ2-5; the match to TRBD1 covers 7 bases. CDR1 is SGHAT, CDR2 FQNNGV, per germline. This CDR3 has 15 amino acids. The V gene end was trimmed by 6 bases and the J gene end by 5 bases; junction bases not matched to a gene: 12. In DNA form, the CDR3 reads TGTGCCAGCAGGGTGGGGCAGGGGGAATTGGAGACCCAGTACTTC. Protein product: CASRVGQGELETQYF.

This clone was detected once. The CDR3: CASSEKVLAGTNTGELFF. As DNA, the CDR3 is TGTGCCAGCAGTGAAAAAGTTCTAGCGGGCACGAACACCGGGGAGCTGTTTTTT. The chain employs TRBV6-1 and TRBJ2-2; the match to TRBD2 covers 8 bases. The ends lost 2 bases at V and 0 bases at J; junction bases unmatched: 8. CDR3 length: 18 amino acids. Germline CDR1 and CDR2: MNHNS and SASEGT.

This chain uses TRBV3-1 (or the pseudogene TRBV3-2) with TRBJ2-4, with D maybe TRBD1 (5 bases). V was shortened by 0 bases and J by 7 bases, with 16 bases between the two germline ends. Looked up from germline, CDR1 is LGHDT and CDR2 is YNNKEL (reference sequence). This CDR3 is built from 16 residues. The CDR3, as DNA: TGTGCCAGCAGCCAAGAAATAGGGGCGTCTTTGAACATTCAGTACTTC. Its translation: CASSQEIGASLNIQYF.

The chain couples TRBV11-2 to TRBJ1-1; TRBD1 matches at 7 bases. From germline, CDR1 is SGHAT and CDR2 FQNNGV. The CDR3 runs to 17 residues. J was trimmed by 2 bases and V by 0 bases; bases with no gene match: 9. DNA of the CDR3: TGTGCCAGCAGCTTAGAGATAGGGGGCCTTAAAAACACTGAAGCTTTCTTT. It translates to CASSLEIGGLKNTEAFF.

This rearrangement joins TRBV18 to TRBJ2-7; D unclear. Germline CDR1 KGHSH, CDR2 LQKENI. The CDR3 totals 15 residues. Trimming took 0 bases from V and 3 from J, leaving 12 bases between them. CDR3 loop: CASSPPGRKGYEQYF. The DNA for the CDR3 is TGTGCCAGCTCACCACCGGGCAGGAAAGGCTACGAGCAGTACTTC.

This clone occurred a few times. The chain couples TRBV10-1 to TRBJ1-1, with D tentatively TRBD1 (5 bases). The germline V gene encodes CDR1 WNHNN and CDR2 SYGVQD (reference sequence). The ends were cut back, 0 bases at V and 0 bases at J, with 8 bases in the middle. The CDR3 runs 15 residues. The CDR3 loop reads CASSESGGMNTEAFF. The CDR3 region has the DNA TGCGCCAGCAGTGAGTCGGGGGGGATGAACACTGAAGCTTTCTTT.

The chain links TRBV29-1 to TRBJ2-5; D might be TRBD2 (6 bases). The germline gives CDR1 SQVTM, CDR2 ANQGSEA. CDR3 size: 13 residues. Trimming stripped 7 bases from V and 3 bases from J, with 15 bases between. The CDR3 DNA reads TGCAGCGGGAGGGGCGCGGGAAAAGAGACCCAGTACTTC. Its protein product is CSGRGAGKETQYF.

The chain joins TRBV7-2 to TRBJ2-7, with 10 positions matching TRBD2. With V trimmed by 5 bases and J by 0 bases, 4 bases remained unmatched. The CDR3 runs 15 residues. Germline CDR1 reads SGHTA; CDR2 reads FQGNSA. The CDR3 bases are TGTGCCAGCAGCCCTAGCGGGAGCTTCTCCTACGAGCAGTACTTC. It specifies CASSPSGSFSYEQYF.

The V and J genes are TRBV30 and TRBJ1-3; tentatively, D is TRBD1 (6 bases). Per germline, CDR1 GTSNPN and CDR2 SVGIG (reference sequence). V lost 4 bases, J lost 0 bases, and 13 bases lay in between. The CDR3 is 15 residues long. The CDR3 nucleotides read TGTGCCTGGACCCTGGACAGTTCCTCTGGAAACACCATATATTTT. Protein: CAWTLDSSSGNTIYF.

The chain combines TRBV24-1 with TRBJ2-3, with 7 bases lining up with TRBD2. This CDR3 spans 14 amino acids. Germline-derived CDR1 and CDR2 are KGHDR and SFDVKD. With V trimmed by 5 bases and J by 3 bases, 4 bases remained unmatched. The CDR3 DNA sequence: TGTGCCACCAGTGCGGGGGGTGAAACAGATACGCAGTATTTT. Translated, it gives CATSAGGETDTQYF.

V and J are TRBV19 and TRBJ1-2; 12 nucleotides match TRBD1. The CDR3 is made up of 16 amino acids. Trimming removed 6 bases from V and 4 bases from J; junction bases left unmatched: 9. Looked up from germline, CDR1 is LNHDA and CDR2 is SQIVND (reference sequence). The CDR3: CASSDRDRGQGYGYTF. Written as DNA, the CDR3 is TGTGCCAGTAGCGACCGGGACAGGGGGCAGGGCTATGGCTACACCTTC.

J is TRBJ1-3 and V is TRBV7-9; 7 positions match TRBD1. Germline V lookup: CDR1 SEHNR, CDR2 FQNEAQ (reference sequence). The CDR3 consists of 15 residues. The V and J ends lost 3 bases and 0 bases, in that order; junction bases with no gene match: 2. The chain's CDR3 is CASSFGTVSGNTIYF. The CDR3, as DNA: TGTGCCAGCAGCTTTGGGACAGTCTCTGGAAACACCATATATTTT.

The V call is TRBV7-9, the J call TRBJ2-7; 7 bases fit TRBD1. The CDR3 runs to 14 residues. CDR1 SEHNR and CDR2 FQNEAQ come from the germline V gene (reference sequence). The V gene end was trimmed by 4 bases and the J gene end by 7 bases; junction bases not matched to a gene: 10. The CDR3 DNA is TGTGCCAGCAGCTCGGATAGGGGGCCGGGGGAGCAGTACTTC. Encoded protein: CASSSDRGPGEQYF.

The V and J genes are TRBV6-1 and TRBJ1-2, with TRBD1 matching 11 bases. The CDR3 totals 16 residues. Germline V gives CDR1 MNHNS, CDR2 SASEGT. V was pared by 4 bases and J by 7 bases, with 11 bases of the junction left unmatched. DNA of the CDR3: TGTGCCAGCAGTGGGGGCCCGGGACAGGGGGAGGGTGGCTACACCTTC. It translates to CASSGGPGQGEGGYTF.

The chain couples TRBV7-9 to TRBJ1-5, with no clear D. This CDR3 is built from 14 residues. Trimming shortened V by 1 base and J by 1 base, and 5 bases separated the two germline ends. Germline V gives CDR1 SEHNR, CDR2 FQNEAQ (reference sequence). In nucleotides, the CDR3 is TGTGCCAGCAGCTTAGAATCAAGCAATCAGCCCCAGCATTTT. This codes for CASSLESSNQPQHF.

The genes are TRBV19 and TRBJ2-3; possible D gene TRBD2, 6 bases. The CDR3 is 15 amino acids. Deletions cut 5 bases from V and 1 base from J, with 13 bases between. The germline V gene encodes CDR1 LNHDA and CDR2 SQIVND (reference sequence). This CDR3 reads CASSPRERGTDTQYF. CDR3 DNA: TGTGCCAGTAGTCCCCGGGAGAGGGGCACAGATACGCAGTATTTT.

The genes are TRBV7-2 and TRBJ2-7; the match to TRBD1 covers 8 bases. The junction had 7 bases not matched to a gene; V was cut back by 5 bases and J by 4 bases. This CDR3 is 14 amino acids long. Per the germline V gene, CDR1 is SGHTA and CDR2 is FQGNSA. In nucleotides, the CDR3 is TGTGCCAGCAGCCCGACAGGGGTTCTTTACGAGCAGTACTTC. Amino acids: CASSPTGVLYEQYF.

V gene TRBV5-1 combines with J gene TRBJ1-6; 7 bases are a match to TRBD1. Looked up from germline, CDR1 is SGHRS and CDR2 is YFSETQ. This CDR3 contains 15 residues. Losses at the gene ends were 4 bases for V and 7 bases for J; bases not matched to a gene: 8. In nucleotides, the CDR3 is TGCGCCAGCAGCGGTACGACAGGGAGCAATTCACCCCTCCACTTT. It codes for CASSGTTGSNSPLHF.

The chain joins TRBV10-3 to TRBJ1-1, with D perhaps matching TRBD1 (6 bases). CDR3 size: 15 residues. Per the germline V gene, CDR1 is ENHRY and CDR2 is SYGVKD. Trimming took off 0 bases at V and 0 bases at J, with 8 bases between the two ends. CDR3 bases: TGTGCCATCAGTGAGTCCCAGGGGTTGAACACTGAAGCTTTCTTT. It specifies CAISESQGLNTEAFF.

The chain links TRBV28 to TRBJ1-1; the D gene is possibly TRBD1 (6 bases). The CDR3 has 17 amino acids. Trimming removed 5 bases from V and 0 bases from J, with 19 bases in between. CDR1 and CDR2 from the germline V gene are MDHEN and SYDVKM. The CDR3 is CASSQPGQSPLNTEAFF. CDR3 nucleotide sequence: TGTGCCAGCAGTCAACCGGGACAATCACCTCTGAACACTGAAGCTTTCTTT.

The chain employs TRBV10-3 and TRBJ2-2; TRBD2 might be the D (6 bases). Trimming removed 10 bases at V and 0 bases at J, with 12 bases between. Germline CDR1 reads ENHRY; CDR2 reads SYGVKD. The CDR3 contains 14 residues. Written as DNA, the CDR3 is TGTGCCACTTTAGCGGCCGCGAACACCGGGGAGCTGTTTTTT. The encoded protein is CATLAAANTGELFF.

The V call is TRBV7-8, the J call TRBJ2-1, with D hard to call. This CDR3 comprises 16 residues. V shed 4 bases and J shed 7 bases, with 20 bases lying between them. CDR1 is SGHVS, CDR2 FQNEAQ, per germline. The DNA of the CDR3 is TGTGCCAGCAGCTCCTTCCCTCAACACCCTTGGAATGAGCAGTTCTTC. Its protein is CASSSFPQHPWNEQFF.

The rearrangement links TRBV12-3 or TRBV12-4 to TRBJ1-2, with D tentatively TRBD1 (5 bases). This CDR3 region has 12 residues. V lost 5 bases and J 6 bases, leaving 10 bases between the germline ends. CDR3 sequence: CASSRGGHGYTF. In DNA form, the CDR3 reads TGTGCCAGCAGTAGGGGAGGGCATGGCTACACCTTC.

The rearrangement uses TRBV7-2 and TRBJ1-1; TRBD1 matches at 8 bases. With 4 bases clipped from V and 5 bases from J, the junction kept 9 bases outside the gene matches. Per germline, CDR1 SGHTA and CDR2 FQGNSA. CDR3 length: 15 amino acids. As DNA, the CDR3 is TGTGCCAGCAGCTCCTGGACAGGGCCTAGGACTGAAGCTTTCTTT. Its translation: CASSSWTGPRTEAFF.

The chain has TRBV29-1 and TRBJ2-2; a possible D gene is TRBD2 (6 bases). Trimming stripped 8 bases from V and 6 bases from J, with 13 bases between. CDR1 and CDR2 from the germline V gene are SQVTM and ANQGSEA. The CDR3 covers 12 residues. CDR3 loop: CSTGRRAGELFF. CDR3 DNA sequence: TGCAGCACGGGACGGAGGGCCGGGGAGCTGTTTTTT.

The chain has TRBV7-9 and TRBJ2-7; possibly TRBD1 for D (5 bases). In germline, CDR1 is SEHNR, CDR2 FQNEAQ (reference sequence). The CDR3 runs to 14 residues. The germline V and J ends were trimmed by 0 bases and 0 bases, with 6 bases remaining between them. The CDR3 bases are TGTGCCAGCAGCTTAGCCAGGGCCTCCTACGAGCAGTACTTC. Protein: CASSLARASYEQYF.

This clone occurred a few times. V is TRBV12-2 and J is TRBJ1-1; TRBD1, the D gene given by the table, was not confirmed from the DNA. TRBV12-2 is a recognized pseudogene. The CDR3 totals 12 residues. CDR3 amino acids: CASRPGQGEAFF. The CDR3 DNA is TGTGCAAGTCGGCCTGGACAGGGAGAAGCTTTCTTT.

CDR3 DNA sequence: TGCGCCAGCAGCTCGACAGGCCTCAATCAGCCCCAGCATTTT. This encodes CASSSTGLNQPQHF. V and J are TRBV5-1 and TRBJ1-5, with a weak D call TRBD1 (6 bases). The length of the CDR3 is 14 residues. The germline V gene has CDR1 SGHRS and CDR2 YFSETQ. The V gene lost 3 bases and the J gene lost 3 bases, with 10 bases spanning the gap.